The T cell receptor (beta chain) described here comes from a study of post-analysis software for immune sequencing data. Per the germline V gene, CDR1 is LGHDT and CDR2 is YNNKEL (reference sequence). The V end lost 1 base, the J end lost 2 bases, and 12 bases lay between the germline ends. This CDR3 has 15 residues. Every TCR beta cDNA library bore unique molecular identifiers. TCRdb called the PCR reads again in MiXCR, with one record for every CDR3 protein. The table records roughly 620,000 distinct CDR3 sequences, 44% of them present only once. For this clonotype: Its specificity is unknown.

Study results and caveats: Patients showed TRBV5-6, TRBV5-1 and TRBV20-1 among five TRBV segments more frequent than in controls.

The receptor was isolated from a girl aged 10 to 17 with multiple sclerosis. The genes are TRBV3-1 and TRBJ2-7, with D unclear. Source material: blood. CDR3 in amino acids: CASSQVVGSTYEQYF. CDR3 in DNA: TGTGCCAGCAGCCAAGTGGTGGGATCTACCTACGAGCAGTACTTC.